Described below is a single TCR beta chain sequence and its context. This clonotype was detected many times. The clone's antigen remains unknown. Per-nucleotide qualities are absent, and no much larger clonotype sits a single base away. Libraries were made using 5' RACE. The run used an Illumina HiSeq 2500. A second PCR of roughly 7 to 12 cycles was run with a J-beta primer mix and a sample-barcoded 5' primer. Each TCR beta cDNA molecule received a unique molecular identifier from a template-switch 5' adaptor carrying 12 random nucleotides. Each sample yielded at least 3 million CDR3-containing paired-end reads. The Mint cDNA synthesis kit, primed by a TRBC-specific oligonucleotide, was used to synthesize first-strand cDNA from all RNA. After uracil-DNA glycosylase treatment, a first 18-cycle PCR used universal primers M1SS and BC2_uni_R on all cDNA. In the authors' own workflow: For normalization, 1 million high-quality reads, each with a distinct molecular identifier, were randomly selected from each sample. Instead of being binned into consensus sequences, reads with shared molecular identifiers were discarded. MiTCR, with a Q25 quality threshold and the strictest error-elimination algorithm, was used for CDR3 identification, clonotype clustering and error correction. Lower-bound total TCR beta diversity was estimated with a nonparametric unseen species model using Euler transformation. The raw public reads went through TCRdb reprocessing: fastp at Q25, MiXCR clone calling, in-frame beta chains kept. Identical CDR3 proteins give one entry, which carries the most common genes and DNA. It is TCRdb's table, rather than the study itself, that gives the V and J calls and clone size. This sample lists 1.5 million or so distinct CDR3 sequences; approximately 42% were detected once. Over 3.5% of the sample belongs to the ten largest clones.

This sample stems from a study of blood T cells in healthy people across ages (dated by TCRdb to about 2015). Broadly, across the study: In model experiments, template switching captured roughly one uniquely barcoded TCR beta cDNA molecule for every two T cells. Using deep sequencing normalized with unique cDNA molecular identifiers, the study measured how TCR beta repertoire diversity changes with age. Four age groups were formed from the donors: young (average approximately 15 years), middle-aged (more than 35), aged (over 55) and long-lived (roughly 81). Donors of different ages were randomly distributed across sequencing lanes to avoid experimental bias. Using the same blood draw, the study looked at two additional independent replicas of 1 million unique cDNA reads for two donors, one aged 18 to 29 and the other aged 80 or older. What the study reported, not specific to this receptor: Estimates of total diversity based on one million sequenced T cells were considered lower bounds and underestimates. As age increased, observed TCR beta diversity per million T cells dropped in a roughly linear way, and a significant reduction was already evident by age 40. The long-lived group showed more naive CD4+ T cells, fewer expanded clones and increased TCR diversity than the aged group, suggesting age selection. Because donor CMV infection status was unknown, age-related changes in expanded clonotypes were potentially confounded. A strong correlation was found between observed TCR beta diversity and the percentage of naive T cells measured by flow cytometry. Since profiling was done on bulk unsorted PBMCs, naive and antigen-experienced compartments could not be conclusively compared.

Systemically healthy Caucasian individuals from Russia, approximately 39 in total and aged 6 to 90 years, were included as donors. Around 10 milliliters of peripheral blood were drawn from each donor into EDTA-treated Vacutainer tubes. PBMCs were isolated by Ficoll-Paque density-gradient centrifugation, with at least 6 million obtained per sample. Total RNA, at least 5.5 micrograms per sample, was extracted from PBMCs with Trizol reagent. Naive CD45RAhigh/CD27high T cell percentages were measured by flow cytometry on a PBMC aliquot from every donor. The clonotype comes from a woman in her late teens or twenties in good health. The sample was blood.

The CDR3 loop reads CASSPTEETQYF. The DNA sequence is TGTGCCAGCAGTCCCACGGAAGAGACCCAGTACTTC. This chain is built from TRBV12-3 or TRBV12-4 and TRBJ2-5; the D gene is unclear. Trimming costs V 5 bases and J 3 bases, and their ends lie 7 bases apart. Including the terminal cysteine and phenylalanine, the CDR3 comprises 12 residues. This entry keeps only the CDR3 DNA: 36 bases, framed from base 1.